This is a list of T cell receptor beta chains from one sample in a study of CD8 T cells in Susac syndrome. TCRdb re-called the immunoSEQ multiplex PCR reads through MiXCR, storing one row per CDR3 protein. This sample carries around 280,000 distinct CDR3 sequences, roughly 85% of them seen once, and the ten largest clones take 0.11%. Sequenced material: CD8+ T cells from PBMCs. Receptors were obtained from a human donor with multiple sclerosis. Both conserved end residues are part of each CDR3. A D gene is named only where the DNA matches it firmly. Expanded clones are given a class, and other clones once, few, many or no size at all.

TRBJ2-1 | TRBD2 | - | TRBV7-9 | 19 | TGTGCCAGCAGCTTTTTTGGGACTAGCGGGAGAATTGGTTGGGGTGAGCAGTTCTTC | CASSFFGTSGRIGWGEQFF
TRBJ2-7 | TRBD2 | - | TRBV20-1 | 14 | TGCAGTGCTATTAGTGGGAGGGCCCCCTACGAGCAGTACTTC | CSAISGRAPYEQYF
TRBJ2-3 | TRBD1 | - | TRBV7-3 | 17 | TGTGCCAGCAGCCGGACAGGACGTCGAGGGGCGACAGATACGCAGTATTTT | CASSRTGRRGATDTQYF
TRBJ1-2 | - | - | TRBV9 | 12 | TGTGCCAGCAGCGTCACGGGGGATGGCTACACCTTC | CASSVTGDGYTF
TRBJ2-3 | - | - | TRBV25-1 | 14 | TGTGCCAGCAGTGCACAAGGGGCCTGGGATACGCAGTATTTT | CASSAQGAWDTQYF
TRBJ1-2 | TRBD1 | - | TRBV7-9 | 15 | TGTGCCAGCATCCAAGTTTCGGGCAGGGGGAATGGCTACACCTTC | CASIQVSGRGNGYTF
TRBJ2-1 | TRBD2 | - | TRBV12-3/TRBV12-4 | 16 | TGTGCCAGCAGTCCCCCGGGACTAGCCGCCTACAATGAGCAGTTCTTC | CASSPPGLAAYNEQFF
TRBJ2-1 | TRBD2 | - | TRBV27 | 19 | TGTGCCAGCAGTATTTGGACTAGCGGGAGACGCGGGGGGGCAAATGAGCAGTTCTTC | CASSIWTSGRRGGANEQFF
TRBJ1-6 | - | - | TRBV19 | 13 | TGTGCCAGTAGTTCGGGGGGTAGTTCACCCCTCCGCTTT | CASSSGGSSPLRF
TRBJ2-7 | - | few | TRBV6-2/TRBV6-3 | 13 | TGTGCCAGCAGTTCGGACAGAGTCTACGAGCAGTACTTC | CASSSDRVYEQYF
TRBJ2-7 | - | - | TRBV5-6 | 15 | TGTGCCAGCAGCTTGTATTCAGGGTTATCCTACGAGCAGTACTTC | CASSLYSGLSYEQYF
TRBJ1-5 | - | - | TRBV28 | 16 | TGTGCCAGCAGTTTAGTCTTTTCCTGGGGCAATCAGCCCCAGCATTTT | CASSLVFSWGNQPQHF
TRBJ2-3 | - | - | TRBV27 | 15 | TGTGCCAGCAGTTTATCCACAGTCCACACAGATACGCAGTATTTT | CASSLSTVHTDTQYF
TRBJ1-5 | - | - | TRBV6-5 | 14 | TGTGCCAGCAGGGCATCTTATAGCAATCAGCCCCAGCATTTT | CASRASYSNQPQHF
TRBJ2-1 | - | - | TRBV9 | 13 | TGTGCCAGCAGCGTAGCAAATGGGAATGAGCAGTTCTTC | CASSVANGNEQFF
TRBJ2-7 | TRBD2 | once | TRBV7-8 | 16 | TGTGCCAGCAGCCTCGCCTGGGCGGGAGGGACCTACGAGCAGTACTTC | CASSLAWAGGTYEQYF
TRBJ2-7 | - | - | TRBV11-2 | 14 | TGTGCCAGCAGCACGCTGAGGGATTCCTACGAGCAGTACTTC | CASSTLRDSYEQYF
TRBJ2-3 | - | - | TRBV6-2/TRBV6-3 | 14 | TGTGCCAGCAGTGGGTGGCTTAGCACAGATACGCAGTATTTT | CASSGWLSTDTQYF
TRBJ1-2 | TRBD1 | few | TRBV6-1 | 16 | TGTGCCAGCAGCACTCCGGGCAGGGGGCTTGTCTATGGCTACACCTTC | CASSTPGRGLVYGYTF
TRBJ2-1 | - | - | TRBV24-1 | 14 | TGTGCCACCAGTGATTCCGGCGGTAACAATGAGCAGTTCTTC | CATSDSGGNNEQFF
TRBJ2-1 | - | - | TRBV7-9 | 14 | TGTGCCAGCACCCCTACCGGACGAGACAATGAGCAGTTCTTC | CASTPTGRDNEQFF
TRBJ2-7 | - | - | TRBV4-1 | 13 | TGCGCCAGCAGCCAAGATCGGGGTAACGAGCAGTACTTC | CASSQDRGNEQYF
TRBJ1-5 | - | - | TRBV29-1 | 16 | TGCAGCGCCAAGGGCCCAAAAACTCCTAGCAATCAGCCCCAGCATTTT | CSAKGPKTPSNQPQHF
TRBJ2-4 | - | - | TRBV18 | 15 | TGTGCCAGCTCCTTCGGGGGCAGGGACGGATATCTTCAGTACTTC | CASSFGGRDGYLQYF
TRBJ1-1 | - | - | TRBV19 | 16 | TGTGCCAGTAGTATTCCGGGGACGGAAGCGGACACTGAAGCTTTCTTT | CASSIPGTEADTEAFF
TRBJ1-1 | - | - | TRBV28 | 15 | TGTGCCAGCAGTCCGGACCGGACCCTCGTAACTGAAGCTTTCTTT | CASSPDRTLVTEAFF
TRBJ2-1 | - | - | TRBV28 | 13 | TGTGCCAGCAAGGCCCGCTCCTACAATGAGCAGTTCTTC | CASKARSYNEQFF
TRBJ2-3 | - | - | TRBV6-5 | 18 | TGTGCCAGCAGTTACCAGGGACCATCAGGTTTAGCCGCAGATACGCAGTATTTT | CASSYQGPSGLAADTQYF
TRBJ2-3 | TRBD2 | - | TRBV5-1 | 21 | TGCGCCAGCAGCTTGGCTATAGGACTAGCGGGAGGGCCATCTAGCACAGATACGCAGTATTTT | CASSLAIGLAGGPSSTDTQYF
TRBJ2-1 | TRBD2 | - | TRBV2 | 12 | TGTGCCAGCAGTGGACTAGCGGACGAGCAGTTCTTC | CASSGLADEQFF
TRBJ1-5 | - | - | TRBV30 | 13 | TGTGCCCTAGAACAGGGCCCGCAATCAGCCCAGCATTTT | CALEQGPQSAQHF
TRBJ1-6 | - | - | TRBV5-1 | 16 | TGCGCCAGCAGCTTGGAACCGCAGGGAGTGTGGTCACCCCTCCACTTT | CASSLEPQGVWSPLHF
TRBJ2-7 | - | - | TRBV4-1 | 13 | TGCGCCAGCAGCCAAGATCCCAAGTACGAGCAGTACTTC | CASSQDPKYEQYF
TRBJ2-1 | TRBD1 | - | TRBV5-1 | 13 | TGCGCCAGCAGCCCGACAGGGAAGAATGAGCAGTTCTTC | CASSPTGKNEQFF
TRBJ1-2 | - | - | TRBV28 | 13 | TGTGCCAGCAGTTTATGGCAGAGCTATGGCTACACCTTC | CASSLWQSYGYTF
TRBJ2-7 | - | - | TRBV7-9 | 15 | TGTGCCAGCAGCGGACCGAACCAGGTAACCTACGAGCAGTACTTC | CASSGPNQVTYEQYF
TRBJ2-7 | - | few | TRBV7-9 | 13 | TGTGCCAGCAGCCGCGGGACAGATTACGAGCAGTACTTC | CASSRGTDYEQYF
TRBJ2-7 | - | - | TRBV3-1 | 16 | TGTGCCAGCAGCCAAGGGGTAGGACTATTATCCTACGAGCAGTACTTC | CASSQGVGLLSYEQYF
TRBJ1-2 | - | - | TRBV5-4 | 13 | TGTGCCAGCAGGACAACCCATAACTATGGCTACACCTTC | CASRTTHNYGYTF
TRBJ2-1 | - | few | TRBV14 | 12 | TGTGCCAGCAGCCCACTCGGGGATGAGCAGTTCTTC | CASSPLGDEQFF
TRBJ2-3 | TRBD2 | once | TRBV9 | 15 | TGTGCCAGCAGCGTCAGCGGGAGTACAGCAGATACGCAGTATTTT | CASSVSGSTADTQYF
TRBJ2-1 | - | - | TRBV27 | 13 | TGTGCCAGCAGTTTTGGCCCCAGTGCTGAGCAGTTCTTC | CASSFGPSAEQFF
TRBJ1-1 | - | few | TRBV28 | 12 | TGTGCCAGCAGGGCAAGGGCCACTGAAGCTTTCTTT | CASRARATEAFF
TRBJ1-1 | - | few | TRBV16 | 12 | TGTGCCAGCAGCCAGCAGAACACTGAAGCTTTCTTT | CASSQQNTEAFF
TRBJ1-1 | - | - | TRBV27 | 13 | TGTGCCAGCAGTCCCCCTGGACGCCGCGCTGCTTTCTTT | CASSPPGRRAAFF
TRBJ2-2 | - | - | TRBV5-6 | 16 | TGTGCCAGCAGCCCGGACTTACTTGGGGTAACCGGGGAGCTGTTTTTT | CASSPDLLGVTGELFF
TRBJ2-2 | - | - | TRBV4-2 | 12 | TGTGCCAGCAGCCAAGATATCGGGGAGCTGTTTTTT | CASSQDIGELFF
TRBJ2-3 | TRBD2 | - | TRBV5-1 | 15 | TGCGCCAGCAGCTTATCTTTTGCTAGCGGAGATACGCAGTATTTT | CASSLSFASGDTQYF
TRBJ1-2 | - | once | TRBV28 | 11 | TGTGCCAGCAGGCGGAGGGCTGGCTACACCTTC | CASRRRAGYTF
TRBJ2-7 | - | - | TRBV10-3 | 16 | TGTGCCATCAGTGAGAGGACAGAGACTACCTCCTACGAGCAGTACTTC | CAISERTETTSYEQYF
TRBJ1-2 | - | once | TRBV7-9 | 17 | TGTGCCAGCAGCCCCCGGGACGGAACCATAGCTAACTATGGCTACACCTTC | CASSPRDGTIANYGYTF
TRBJ1-6 | - | - | TRBV7-2 | 15 | TGTGCCAGCAGTTCCGACACCTCCTATAATTCACCCCTCCACTTT | CASSSDTSYNSPLHF
TRBJ1-5 | - | - | TRBV12-3/TRBV12-4 | 14 | TGTGCCAGCAGTGGAGGGGGGAATGGTCAGCCCCAGCATTTT | CASSGGGNGQPQHF